The T cell receptor (beta chain) described here comes from a study of PD-L1 blockade in urothelial cancer. Here immunoSEQ multiplex PCR was the method, and the copy in TCRdb shows in-frame clones only, minus some. The sample holds fewer than 60,000 clones, around 84% seen once. The CDR3 sequence is 17 residues long. Trimming removed 6 bases from V and 0 bases from J; junction bases left unmatched: 12. Per germline, CDR1 MDHEN and CDR2 SYDVKM. Time point defined: pretreatment peripheral blood. The chain joins TRBV28 to TRBJ1-1, with TRBD1 matching over 8 bases. Specimen: PBMCs, collected around atezolizumab (anti-PD-L1) treatment. The TCR was taken from a man in his sixties or seventies with urothelial cancer. The CDR3 is CASSTLRQGTMNTEAFF. The CDR3 DNA is TGTGCCAGCAGCACCCTACGACAGGGGACCATGAACACTGAAGCTTTCTTT.